This TCR beta chain was obtained from a study of spatial heterogeneity in lung cancer. Time point denoted: sample taken at primary tumor resection. Whole RNA, isolated from tumor, nontumor lung or frozen PBMC, was sequenced without prior sorting. The library protocol tagged each TCR cDNA with a unique molecular identifier. TCRdb recomputed calls from the 5' RACE reads with MiXCR, one row per CDR3 protein. Among 75,000 to 85,000 distinct CDR3 sequences listed, approximately 18% were seen once. The sequencing here drew on PBMCs, taken at surgery. This TCR derives from a male donor with early-stage non-small cell lung cancer.

The CDR3 DNA reads TGTGCCAGCAGCAAAGAAAGGCAGGCTAGCACAGATACGCAGTATTTT. Translated, it gives CASSKERQASTDTQYF. The V and J genes are TRBV21-1 and TRBJ2-3. TRBV21-1 is a listed pseudogene. The CDR3 is made up of 16 amino acids.